One sample yielded the 28 T cell receptor beta chains listed below, sequenced in a study of blood T cell repertoires in COVID-19. Repertoires were generated with immunoSEQ multiplex PCR, while TCRdb's copy carries only in-frame clones and drops some. The sample records a few hundred thousand clones, about 87% being singletons. The sample taken for sequencing was peripheral blood. These receptors were collected from a woman aged 45 to 65 with COVID-19, enrolled during active disease.

This clone came up once. The chain links TRBV5-1 to TRBJ1-1, with a possible D match to TRBD1 (6 bases). Germline V lookup: CDR1 SGHRS, CDR2 YFSETQ. The CDR3 length is 15 residues. V was pared by 2 bases and J by 3 bases, with 14 bases between. The CDR3 sequence: CASSLSSTGYTEAFF. Written as DNA, the CDR3 is TGCGCCAGCAGCTTAAGTTCAACAGGGTACACTGAAGCTTTCTTT.

The CDR3 spells CARKGGNRKRPSNQPQHF. The CDR3, as DNA: TGTGCTAGAAAAGGCGGGAATCGAAAGAGGCCGAGCAATCAGCCCCAGCATTTT. This chain uses TRBV12-5 with TRBJ1-5; D unclear. Trimming pared 9 bases from V and 1 base from J, leaving 25 bases between. CDR1 is LGHNT and CDR2 is FRNRAP in the germline V gene. This CDR3 is built from 18 residues.

V and J are TRBV19 and TRBJ1-4; 9 bases agree with TRBD1. The CDR3 runs to 15 residues. Germline V gene data show CDR1 as LNHDA and CDR2 as SQIVND (reference sequence). V lost 4 bases to trimming and J lost 5 bases; unmatched junction nucleotides: 5. The CDR3 sequence is CASSSAGTGNEKLFF. CDR3 nucleotide sequence: TGTGCCAGTAGTAGTGCCGGGACAGGGAATGAAAAACTGTTTTTT.

The chain has TRBV6-6 and TRBJ2-3; 9 bases are a match to TRBD2. Per germline, CDR1 MNHNY and CDR2 SVGAGI (reference sequence). CDR3 length: 14 residues. V lost 8 bases and J lost 4; bases outside the gene matches: 7. CDR3 bases: TGTGCCAGCCGAAGGGCGGGAGGGGCAGATACGCAGTATTTT. This translates into CASRRAGGADTQYF.

V is TRBV6-5 and J is TRBJ1-6; weak D call: TRBD1 (5 bases). Trimming cost V 2 bases and J 10 bases, with 15 bases left between them. This CDR3 region has 15 residues. Germline lookup yields CDR1 MNHEY and CDR2 SVGAGI. CDR3 sequence reads: CASSYKGPPDSPLHF. In nucleotides, the CDR3 is TGTGCCAGCAGTTACAAGGGGCCCCCCGACTCACCCCTCCACTTT.

The V gene is TRBV19, the J gene TRBJ1-5, with 10 bases lining up with TRBD1. Germline values: CDR1 LNHDA, CDR2 SQIVND (reference sequence). This CDR3 has 13 residues. Losses at the gene ends were 9 bases for V and 6 bases for J; bases not matched to a gene: 5. The CDR3 region has the DNA TGTGCCAGCCGGGACAGGGGTAGTCAGCCCCAGCATTTT. It encodes CASRDRGSQPQHF.

The chain uses TRBV7-3 and TRBJ2-3; a weak D match, TRBD2 (6 bases). Trimming removed 1 base from V and 4 bases from J, with 15 bases in between. CDR1 is SGHTA and CDR2 is FQGTGA in the germline V gene. The CDR3 is made up of 16 amino acids. This CDR3 reads CASSLNPGLRADTQYF. As DNA, the CDR3 is TGTGCCAGCAGCTTAAATCCAGGACTAAGGGCAGATACGCAGTATTTT.

The chain combines TRBV10-3 with TRBJ1-1; D not certain. CDR1 is ENHRY, CDR2 SYGVKD, per germline. The CDR3 length is 14 residues. Trimming left V 2 bases short and J 2 bases short, with 9 bases between. CDR3 region: CAISEDTFNTEAFF. DNA of the CDR3: TGTGCCATCAGTGAGGACACATTCAACACTGAAGCTTTCTTT.

This chain joins TRBV6-5 and TRBJ1-2, with no clear D. Germline CDR1 is MNHEY and CDR2 is SVGAGI. V was clipped by 4 bases and J by 4 bases, with 19 bases between them. The CDR3 has 16 residues. This chain's CDR3 is CASSSVSYARFYGYTF. The CDR3 DNA sequence: TGTGCCAGCAGTTCCGTCTCTTATGCGAGATTCTATGGCTACACCTTC.

The V gene is TRBV27, the J gene TRBJ2-5, with 8 bases aligning to TRBD1. The CDR3 contains 15 residues. J gave up 4 bases and V 5 bases, and 9 bases lay outside the gene matches. Germline V gene lookup returns CDR1 MNHEY and CDR2 SMNVEV (reference sequence). The CDR3 loop is CASSIRGQGRETQYF. The CDR3 region has the DNA TGTGCCAGCAGTATCCGCGGACAGGGCCGAGAGACCCAGTACTTC.

In its sample, this clone was seen once. The chain recombines TRBV5-1 with TRBJ1-1; D gene unclear. Trimming shortened V by 4 bases and J by 0 bases, and 16 bases separated the two germline ends. The CDR3 is 16 residues long. CDR1 is SGHRS and CDR2 is YFSETQ in the germline V gene. This CDR3 is CASSPPAERMNTEAFF. DNA for the CDR3: TGCGCCAGCAGCCCCCCGGCGGAAAGGATGAACACTGAAGCTTTCTTT.

The chain combines TRBV7-6 with TRBJ2-1; 8 nucleotides line up with TRBD2. CDR1 SGHVS and CDR2 FNYEAQ come from the germline V gene. CDR3 length equals 15 residues. Losses at the gene ends were 4 bases for V and 7 bases for J; bases not matched to a gene: 9. The CDR3 reads CASSSDPGLDNEQFF. In DNA, the CDR3 is TGTGCCAGCAGCTCGGACCCGGGACTAGATAATGAGCAGTTCTTC.

The chain combines TRBV12-3 or TRBV12-4 with TRBJ1-1, with 8 bases matching TRBD1. The CDR3 contains 12 residues. The J segment lost 4 bases and the V segment lost 7 bases, leaving 2 bases of the junction unmatched. The CDR3 region has the DNA TGTGCCAGCAATCAGGGGGCCACTGAAGCTTTCTTT. This gives the protein CASNQGATEAFF.

J is TRBJ1-5 and V is TRBV2; 9 bases match TRBD1. From germline, CDR1 is SNHLY and CDR2 FYNNEI. This CDR3 contains 16 residues. After removal of 1 base from V and 4 bases from J, the junction contained 5 bases not matched to a gene. The CDR3 DNA is TGTGCCAGCAGTGAAGGGGGACAGGGTTGGAATCAGCCCCAGCATTTT. Its protein product is CASSEGGQGWNQPQHF.

The chain links TRBV19 to TRBJ1-2; 7 bases are a match to TRBD1. The trim removed 7 bases at V and 4 bases at J, leaving 9 bases unmatched. In germline, CDR1 is LNHDA, CDR2 SQIVND (reference sequence). This CDR3 contains 14 residues. CDR3 sequence reads: CASTSGTEAYGYTF. For the CDR3, the DNA is TGTGCCAGTACCTCCGGGACAGAAGCCTATGGCTACACCTTC. Looking up the rest from reference TRBV19 and TRBJ1-2 gives the full variable domain: DGGITQSPKYLFRKEGQNVTLSCEQNLNHDAMYWYRQDPGQGLRLIYYSQIVNDFQKGDIAEGYSVSREKKESFPLTVTSAQKNPTAFYLCASTSGTEAYGYTFGSGTRLTVV.

The gene calls are TRBV7-3 and TRBJ1-5, with 8 positions matching TRBD1. V lost 5 bases and J lost 6; bases outside the gene matches: 6. CDR1 and CDR2 (germline): SGHTA, FQGTGA. The CDR3 covers 14 residues. The CDR3 bases are TGTGCCAGCAGCATATCCGACAGGGGTCAGCCCCAGCATTTT. Translated, it gives CASSISDRGQPQHF. Together with reference TRBV7-3 and TRBJ1-5, the CDR3 gives the full variable domain: GAGVSQTPSNKVTEKGKYVELRCDPISGHTALYWYRQSLGQGPEFLIYFQGTGAADDSGLPNDRFFAVRPEGSVSTLKIQRTERGDSAVYLCASSISDRGQPQHFGDGTRLSIL.

This clone was seen a single time. CDR3 in DNA: TGTGCCAGCTCACCCCAGACAGGGGGCCCAACTGAAGCTTTCTTT. Protein product: CASSPQTGGPTEAFF. The genes are TRBV18 and TRBJ1-1, with 10 bases identical to TRBD1. V shed 3 bases and J 5 bases; nucleotides not matched to a gene: 6. The V gene's germline CDR1 is KGHSH and CDR2 LQKENI. The CDR3 is 15 residues long.

The chain recombines TRBV28 with TRBJ1-2, with D perhaps matching TRBD1 (5 bases). The CDR3 extends over 13 amino acids. The germline V and J ends were trimmed by 2 bases and 4 bases, with 8 bases remaining between them. CDR1 and CDR2 (germline): MDHEN, SYDVKM. The CDR3 sequence: CASSLDSAYGYTF. The CDR3 region has the DNA TGTGCCAGCAGTTTAGACAGTGCCTATGGCTACACCTTC.

The chain combines TRBV4-1 with TRBJ2-5, with 7 bases that match TRBD2. The CDR3 contains 15 residues. The germline V gene encodes CDR1 MGHRA and CDR2 YSYEKL. Losses at the gene ends were 2 bases for V and 5 bases for J; bases not matched to a gene: 8. This chain's CDR3 is CASSQQTSERETQYF. The CDR3 nucleotides are TGCGCCAGCAGCCAACAAACTAGCGAGAGGGAGACCCAGTACTTC.

The chain links TRBV6-5 to TRBJ2-3; tentatively, D is TRBD1 (6 bases). The length of the CDR3 is 14 residues. CDR1 and CDR2 (germline): MNHEY, SVGAGI. Trimming pared 5 bases from V and 4 bases from J, leaving 13 bases between. The CDR3 sequence: CASSKTQGSDTQYF. The DNA for the CDR3 is TGTGCCAGCAGTAAGACACAGGGCTCAGATACGCAGTATTTT.

V and J are TRBV3-1 (or the pseudogene TRBV3-2) and TRBJ2-6; 9 bases agree with TRBD1. Germline V CDR1 and CDR2: LGHDT, YNNKEL (reference sequence). This CDR3 is built from 17 residues. V was pared by 6 bases and J by 2 bases, with 8 bases of the junction left unmatched. For the CDR3, the DNA is TGTGCCAGCAGATATCGGACAGGGGACGCTGGGGCCAACGTCCTGACTTTC. Amino acids: CASRYRTGDAGANVLTF.

The rearrangement joins TRBV5-1 to TRBJ1-3, with D possibly matching TRBD1 (6 bases). Germline V gene lookup returns CDR1 SGHRS and CDR2 YFSETQ. With 5 bases removed from V and 0 bases from J, the gap between germline ends came to 6 bases. This CDR3 has 13 amino acids. The CDR3, as DNA: TGCGCCAGCAGACAGGGCTCTGGAAACACCATATATTTT. This gives the protein CASRQGSGNTIYF.

The rearrangement links TRBV7-3 to TRBJ1-1, with D perhaps TRBD1 (5 bases). The CDR3 extends over 13 amino acids. The germline gives CDR1 SGHTA, CDR2 FQGTGA. The V and J ends lost 6 bases and 3 bases respectively, with 11 bases between them. CDR3 bases: TGTGCCAGCAGTGAAGGGGTTCACACTGAAGCTTTCTTT. Amino acid sequence: CASSEGVHTEAFF.

The CDR3 sequence is CSASPGAGSETQYF. The CDR3 nucleotides read TGCAGTGCTAGTCCTGGAGCGGGTTCGGAGACCCAGTACTTC. The rearrangement links TRBV20-1 to TRBJ2-5, with a tentative D call TRBD2 (6 bases). Trimming cost V 3 bases and J 5 bases, with 16 bases left between them. The V gene's germline CDR1 is DFQATT and CDR2 SNEGSKA (reference sequence). The CDR3 extends over 14 amino acids.

The chain recombines TRBV5-4 with TRBJ2-1; 10 nucleotides agree with TRBD2. V lost 4 bases, J lost 7 bases, and 11 bases stayed unmatched. CDR3 length equals 16 residues. The germline gives CDR1 SGHNT, CDR2 YYREEE (reference sequence). The CDR3 nucleotides read TGTGCCAGCAGCCGGATAGCGGGAGGATCGGGGAATGAGCAGTTCTTC. This sequence encodes CASSRIAGGSGNEQFF.

This clone was found once. The chain recombines TRBV16 with TRBJ1-2; TRBD1 matches at 9 bases. The V and J ends lost 4 bases and 6 bases, in that order; junction bases with no gene match: 15. CDR3 length equals 17 residues. Germline CDR1 KGHSY, CDR2 FQNENV. The CDR3 DNA reads TGTGCCAGCAGCCTCCCGGGACAGGGTCGTTATGTGGATGGCTACACCTTC. Protein: CASSLPGQGRYVDGYTF.

There are a few counts of this clone. The V call is TRBV27, the J call TRBJ2-1; TRBD2 agrees at 12 bases. The CDR3 sequence is 15 residues long. The J segment lost 1 base and the V segment lost 5 bases, leaving 0 bases of the junction unmatched. CDR1 and CDR2 from the germline V gene are MNHEY and SMNVEV (reference sequence). The CDR3 loop reads CASSLAGGSYNEQFF. CDR3 nucleotides: TGTGCCAGCAGTCTAGCGGGAGGGTCCTACAATGAGCAGTTCTTC.

This clone appeared a single time. The gene calls are TRBV6-5 and TRBJ2-7; 7 bases are a match to TRBD2. The germline V gene encodes CDR1 MNHEY and CDR2 SVGAGI. The CDR3 contains 15 residues. V was clipped by 4 bases and J by 4 bases; unmatched bases: 10. The CDR3 here is CASSLSMTSSYEQYF. Written as DNA, the CDR3 is TGTGCCAGCAGTTTGTCGATGACTAGCAGTTACGAGCAGTACTTC.